The next 18 T cell receptor beta chains were all read from a single sample in a study of T cells in Graves' hyperthyroidism and ophthalmopathy. There were TCR beta CDR3 regions amplified from RNA transcripts. RT-PCR in the first round (using the HTBI primer set) targeted the TCR CDR3. TCRdb re-called the multiplex PCR reads through MiXCR, storing one row per CDR3 protein. The table shows 300,000 to 350,000 distinct CDR3 sequences, with roughly 13% occurring only once. Source material: blood. These receptors were obtained from a woman aged 30 to 39 with Graves' hyperthyroidism.

CDR3 residues: CASGLSGSSTDTQYF. For the CDR3, the DNA is TGTGCCAGCGGATTATCCGGGTCTAGCACAGATACGCAGTATTTT. The rearrangement joins TRBV6-1 to TRBJ2-3, with D hard to call. Trimming removed 8 bases at V and 0 bases at J, with 15 bases between. The germline V gene has CDR1 MNHNS and CDR2 SASEGT. The CDR3 runs 15 residues.

This clonotype was found a few times. The chain links TRBV6-2 or TRBV6-3 to TRBJ1-1, with TRBD1 identical over 11 bases. The CDR3 has 14 amino acids. Per the germline V gene, CDR1 is MNHEY and CDR2 is SVGEGT. The V and J ends lost 8 bases and 6 bases, in that order; junction bases with no gene match: 8. CDR3 region: CASQRTGGSAEAFF. Here the CDR3 DNA reads TGTGCCAGCCAAAGGACAGGGGGCAGCGCTGAAGCTTTCTTT.

This clonotype has a handful of counts. V gene TRBV12-3 or TRBV12-4 combines with J gene TRBJ1-1, with D possibly matching TRBD1 (5 bases). The V and J ends lost 2 bases and 6 bases respectively, with 13 bases between them. This CDR3 has 14 residues. The DNA for the CDR3 is TGTGCCAGCAGTTTACGGGCAGGGATGGCTGAAGCTTTCTTT. Translation gives CASSLRAGMAEAFF.

The sample holds many counts of this clonotype. The chain carries TRBV7-9 and TRBJ1-6; no clear D gene. The V and J ends lost 1 base and 8 bases respectively, with 9 bases between them. The CDR3 length is 14 residues. The germline V gene has CDR1 SEHNR and CDR2 FQNEAQ (reference sequence). CDR3 in amino acids: CASSLETKHSPLHF. The CDR3 DNA is TGTGCCAGCAGCTTAGAGACAAAGCATTCACCCCTCCACTTT.

There are a few counts of this clonotype. The rearrangement uses TRBV7-9 and TRBJ2-5, with 8 bases identical to TRBD2. The CDR3 runs 17 residues. Per the germline V gene, CDR1 is SEHNR and CDR2 is FQNEAQ (reference sequence). V lost 5 bases and J lost 4; bases outside the gene matches: 15. CDR3 coding DNA: TGTGCCAGCAGCCTCAACCCGGCGGGAGGTTCTGTAGAGACCCAGTACTTC. Translating it yields CASSLNPAGGSVETQYF.

This clonotype was seen a handful of times. The gene calls are TRBV5-4 and TRBJ2-1; weak D call: TRBD2 (6 bases). The CDR3 has 16 amino acids. CDR1 SGHNT and CDR2 YYREEE come from the germline V gene (reference sequence). Deletions cut 3 bases from V and 5 bases from J, with 18 bases between. The CDR3 bases are TGTGCCAGCAGCTACCCTCCGGGAGCCACGAACAATGAGCAGTTCTTC. Encoded protein: CASSYPPGATNNEQFF.

This clonotype was found many times. The rearrangement uses TRBV2 and TRBJ2-1; 8 nucleotides align to TRBD1. The germline CDR1 and CDR2 sequences are SNHLY and FYNNEI. V trimming: 6 bases; J trimming: 8 bases; junction bases outside the gene matches: 12. CDR3 length: 15 residues. CDR3 sequence reads: CASSDTGTGVDEQFF. CDR3 nucleotide sequence: TGTGCCAGCAGCGACACCGGGACAGGAGTCGATGAGCAGTTCTTC.

Details on this clonotype: Germline is not matched at one junction end, which may reflect a read error. The chain employs TRBV18 and TRBJ2-6, with D possibly matching TRBD2 (5 bases). This CDR3 contains 17 residues. Germline V gene lookup returns CDR1 KGHSH and CDR2 LQKENI. CDR3 protein: CGSSQTGFSSGANVLTF. CDR3 nucleotides: TGTGGCAGCTCACAAACGGGATTCAGCTCTGGGGCCAACGTCCTGACTTTC. Supplemented by reference TRBV18 and TRBJ2-6, the full variable domain reads NAGVMQNPRHLVRRRGQEARLRCSPMKGHSHVYWYRQLPEEGLKFMVYLQKENIIDESGMPKERFSAEFPKEGPSILRIQQVVRGDSAAYFCGSSQTGFSSGANVLTFGAGSRLTVL.

The V and J genes are TRBV12-3 or TRBV12-4 and TRBJ2-1, with D perhaps TRBD2 (5 bases). The CDR3 totals 16 residues. V was clipped by 1 base and J by 0 bases, with 10 bases between them. The CDR3, as DNA: TGTGCCAGCAGTTTAGAACCCAGCGGCTCCTACAATGAGCAGTTCTTC. Its translation is CASSLEPSGSYNEQFF.

This chain links TRBV20-1 with TRBJ1-1, with D tentatively TRBD1 (5 bases). Trimming shortened V by 5 bases and J by 7 bases, and 11 bases separated the two germline ends. Germline CDR1 is DFQATT and CDR2 is SNEGSKA (reference sequence). The CDR3 spans 11 residues. The CDR3 DNA reads TGCAGTGCTGACCCCGACAGTGAAGCTTTCTTT. Its translation is CSADPDSEAFF.

This clonotype was counted at least ten times. The chain employs TRBV7-9 and TRBJ2-7; 10 bases match TRBD2. The V gene's germline CDR1 is SEHNR and CDR2 FQNEAQ (reference sequence). Trimming removed 4 bases from V and 5 bases from J; junction bases left unmatched: 2. The CDR3 sequence is 13 residues long. The CDR3 protein is CASSYSGRHEQYF. CDR3 in DNA: TGTGCCAGCAGCTATAGCGGGAGGCACGAGCAGTACTTC.

Ten or more counts support this clonotype. This rearrangement joins TRBV6-1 to TRBJ1-1; D is perhaps TRBD1 (6 bases). The germline V gene has CDR1 MNHNS and CDR2 SASEGT. The V gene lost 5 bases and the J gene lost 4 bases, with 14 bases spanning the gap. The CDR3 extends over 14 amino acids. CDR3 bases: TGTGCCAGCAGTTATAGAGGGGGGGGCACTGAAGCTTTCTTT. This sequence encodes CASSYRGGGTEAFF.

This clonotype has at least ten counts. This chain connects TRBV28 to TRBJ1-5; 7 nucleotides align to TRBD1. The CDR3 runs 13 residues. Germline loops: CDR1 MDHEN, CDR2 SYDVKM. The V gene end was trimmed by 11 bases and the J gene end by 3 bases; junction bases not matched to a gene: 7. The CDR3 region has the DNA TGTGCCCTTCGACAGGGACTCAATCAGCCCCAGCATTTT. This encodes CALRQGLNQPQHF. Based on the CDR3 plus reference TRBV28 and TRBJ1-5, the full variable domain is DVKVTQSSRYLVKRTGEKVFLECVQDMDHENMFWYRQDPGLGLRLIYFSYDVKMKEKGDIPEGYSVSREKKERFSLILESASTNQTSMYLCALRQGLNQPQHFGDGTRLSIL.

In its sample, this clonotype was seen many times. The genes are TRBV28 and TRBJ1-4; 7 bases are shared with TRBD1. V was clipped by 6 bases and J by 10 bases; unmatched bases: 14. Germline assignment: CDR1 MDHEN and CDR2 SYDVKM. CDR3 length: 15 residues. The DNA for the CDR3 is TGTGCCAGCAGCCCATTCAGACAGGGCCCCTCAAAACTGTTTTTT. Translation gives CASSPFRQGPSKLFF.

This clonotype was observed a single time. The chain couples TRBV20-1 to TRBJ1-6; D remains ambiguous. This CDR3 comprises 14 residues. Germline V CDR1 and CDR2: DFQATT, SNEGSKA (reference sequence). V was trimmed by 6 bases and J by 8 bases, leaving 17 bases between them. CDR3: CSAIGGEVDSPLHF. The CDR3 bases are TGCAGTGCAATCGGCGGGGAAGTGGATTCACCCCTCCACTTT.

This sequence joins TRBV20-1 and TRBJ2-5; the match to TRBD2 covers 7 bases. CDR1 is DFQATT and CDR2 is SNEGSKA in the germline V gene (reference sequence). The CDR3 has 16 residues. Germline trimming cut 3 bases from V and 2 bases from J; bases unmatched to any gene: 12. CDR3 nucleotides: TGCAGTGCTAGTAGTGCCAGCGGGGTACTACAAGAGACCCAGTACTTC. Encoded protein: CSASSASGVLQETQYF.

This clonotype was counted at least ten times. The gene calls are TRBV10-1 and TRBJ1-5; D is uncertain. There are 13 residues in the CDR3. Germline CDR1 WNHNN, CDR2 SYGVQD (reference sequence). V lost 5 bases and J 3 bases, leaving 8 bases between the germline ends. In DNA, the CDR3 is TGCGCCAGCAGTATGGGTGTCAATCAGCCCCAGCATTTT. Translated: CASSMGVNQPQHF.

The CDR3 DNA is TGCGCCAGCAGCGCCCACCCCGGGGATACGCAGTATTTT. It codes for CASSAHPGDTQYF. The chain recombines TRBV10-2 with TRBJ2-3; D unresolved. The CDR3 sequence is 13 residues long. Trimming stripped 6 bases from V and 6 bases from J, with 13 bases between. Germline assignment: CDR1 WSHSY and CDR2 SAAADI.